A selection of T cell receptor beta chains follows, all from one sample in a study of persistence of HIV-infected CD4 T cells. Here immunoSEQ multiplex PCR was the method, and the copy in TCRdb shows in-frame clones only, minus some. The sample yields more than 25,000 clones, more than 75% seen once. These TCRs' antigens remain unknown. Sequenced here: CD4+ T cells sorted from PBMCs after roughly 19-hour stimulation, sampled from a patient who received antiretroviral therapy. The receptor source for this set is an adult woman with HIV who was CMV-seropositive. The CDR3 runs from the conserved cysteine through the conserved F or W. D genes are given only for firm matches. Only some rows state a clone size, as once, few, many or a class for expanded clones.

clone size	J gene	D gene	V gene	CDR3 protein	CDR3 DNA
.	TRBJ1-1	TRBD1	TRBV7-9	CASSTRTGRGINTEAFF	TGTGCCAGCAGCACCCGGACAGGGCGGGGAATAAACACTGAAGCTTTCTTT
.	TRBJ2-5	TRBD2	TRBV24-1	CATSDLPGLAGRTGETQYF	TGTGCCACCAGTGATTTGCCGGGACTAGCGGGGAGAACCGGAGAGACCCAGTACTTC
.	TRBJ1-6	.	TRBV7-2	CASSFLWNSPLHF	TGTGCCAGCAGCTTTTTGTGGAATTCACCCCTCCACTTT
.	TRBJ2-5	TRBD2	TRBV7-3	CASSPTGTSGGWWETQYF	TGTGCCAGCAGCCCTACCGGGACTAGCGGGGGGTGGTGGGAGACCCAGTACTTC
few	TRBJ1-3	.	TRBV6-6	CASSPAGENTIYF	TGTGCCAGCAGCCCCGCAGGGGAAAACACCATATATTTT
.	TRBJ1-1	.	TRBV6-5	CASSYDIRDTEAFF	TGTGCCAGCAGCTATGATATTCGGGACACTGAAGCTTTCTTT
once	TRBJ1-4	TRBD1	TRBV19	CASSIYMGTGMIENEKLFF	TGTGCCAGTAGTATTTATATGGGGACAGGGATGATTGAGAATGAAAAACTGTTTTTT
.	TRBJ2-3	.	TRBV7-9	CASSPYSGWSSDTQYF	TGTGCCAGCAGCCCTTACTCAGGTTGGTCGTCAGATACGCAGTATTTT
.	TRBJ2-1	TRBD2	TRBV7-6	CASSLPSGGNEQFF	TGTGCCAGCAGCTTACCCTCGGGGGGCAATGAGCAGTTCTTC
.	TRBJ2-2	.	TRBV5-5	CASSLGQLPGLGELFF	TGTGCCAGCAGCTTGGGACAATTGCCAGGCTTGGGGGAGCTGTTTTTT
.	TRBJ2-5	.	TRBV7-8	CASSLVVVRETQYF	TGTGCCAGCAGCTTAGTTGTGGTTCGGGAGACCCAGTACTTC
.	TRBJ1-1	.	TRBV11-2	CASSLSAVGGAGAFF	TGTGCCAGCAGCTTATCGGCTGTGGGGGGCGCTGGGGCTTTCTTT
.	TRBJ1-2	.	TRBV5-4	CASSLGQGSLEGYTF	TGTGCCAGCAGCTTGGGGCAGGGTTCTCTTGAAGGCTACACCTTC